Shown below are 3 T cell receptor beta chains from a single sample sequenced in a study of glioma-infiltrating T cells after dendritic cell vaccination. This table comes from immunoSEQ multiplex PCR, and its TCRdb copy is limited to in-frame clones, with some not included. The sample consists of under 75,000 clones, 85% to 90% of them appearing once. Indicated time point: after dendritic cell vaccination, including at tumor progression/relapse. The specimen was blood, collected after dendritic cell vaccination. These receptors all stem from a human donor with glioblastoma.

The chain is built from TRBV9 and TRBJ2-5; 9 bases line up with TRBD2. V lost 0 bases, J lost 4 bases, and 4 bases stayed unmatched. The CDR3 is 15 amino acids. CDR1 is SGDLS and CDR2 is YYNGEE in the germline V gene. DNA for the CDR3: TGTGCCAGCAGCGTAGGAGGCGGGGGGGCAGAGACCCAGTACTTC. Its translation: CASSVGGGGAETQYF.

The chain combines TRBV28 with TRBJ1-6; D gene uncertain. The CDR3 runs to 12 residues. Germline V gene lookup returns CDR1 MDHEN and CDR2 SYDVKM. V gave up 3 bases and J gave up 6 bases, with 3 bases separating them. The CDR3 bases are TGTGCCAGCAGTTTGGCTAATTCACCCCTCCACTTT. The encoded protein is CASSLANSPLHF.

The rearrangement joins TRBV21-1 to TRBJ1-2. TRBV21-1 represents a pseudogene. This CDR3 has 13 amino acids. The CDR3 DNA is TGTGCCAGCAAATTTGAGGGCGCCGATGGCTACACCTTC. This sequence encodes CASKFEGADGYTF.